The 32 T cell receptor beta chains listed next were all sequenced from one sample in a study of cytomegalovirus exposure and HLA in healthy donors. The PCR used 60 Vbeta and 13 Jbeta primers. The repertoire was sequenced with immunoSEQ multiplex PCR; TCRdb's copy has only in-frame clones and lacks some. The sample has some 110,000 clones, less than 85% seen once. Sequencing was performed on PBMCs. Receptor source: a woman aged 18-29 years in good health and CMV-seropositive.

The chain employs TRBV11-1 and TRBJ2-2, with TRBD1 as a possible D gene (6 bases). The V gene's germline CDR1 is SGHAT and CDR2 FQDESV (reference sequence). This CDR3 region has 14 residues. V was pared by 1 base and J by 8 bases, with 11 bases between. The CDR3 spells CASSLVTGTGELFF. For the CDR3, the DNA is TGTGCCAGCAGCTTAGTTACCGGGACAGGGGAGCTGTTTTTT.

This clone was detected only a few times. Sequence at one end of the junction differs from germline and may be a read error. CDR3 amino acids: CASSFSDRGLAEQFF. The CDR3 bases are TGTGCTAGCAGTTTTTCGGACAGGGGGCTTGCTGAGCAGTTCTTC. This chain links TRBV7-7 with TRBJ2-1; 11 bases align to TRBD1. Germline V gene data show CDR1 as SSHAT and CDR2 as FNYEAQ (reference sequence). CDR3 length: 15 residues.

This rearrangement joins TRBV7-9 to TRBJ1-6, with 8 bases matching TRBD1. J gave up 9 bases and V 6 bases, and 7 bases lay outside the gene matches. This CDR3 spans 14 amino acids. The germline V gene has CDR1 SEHNR and CDR2 FQNEAQ (reference sequence). The CDR3 spells CASRETGESSPLHF. As DNA, the CDR3 is TGTGCCAGCAGGGAGACAGGGGAGAGTTCACCCCTCCACTTT.

The J gene is TRBJ2-1, the V gene TRBV2; maybe TRBD1 (5 bases). V was cut by 4 bases and J by 0 bases, with 10 bases left in between. The germline V gene encodes CDR1 SNHLY and CDR2 FYNNEI. The CDR3 totals 15 residues. CDR3 amino acids: CASSGQGNSYNEQFF. DNA for the CDR3: TGTGCCAGCAGTGGGCAGGGAAACTCCTACAATGAGCAGTTCTTC.

This clone has more than one count but fewer than ten. The chain is built from TRBV27 and TRBJ2-7; 8 bases fit TRBD2. Per germline, CDR1 MNHEY and CDR2 SMNVEV (reference sequence). The CDR3 extends over 17 amino acids. V lost 5 bases to trimming and J lost 0 bases; unmatched junction nucleotides: 12. The CDR3 here is CASSKPTAGTSSYEQYF. In nucleotides, the CDR3 is TGTGCCAGCAGTAAACCGACAGCCGGGACTAGCTCCTACGAGCAGTACTTC.

This clone was recorded a few times. This chain uses TRBV6-5 with TRBJ2-1; TRBD2 agrees at 9 bases. Trimming at V came to 2 bases and at J to 1 base, leaving 0 bases not matched to a gene. From germline, CDR1 is MNHEY and CDR2 SVGAGI. The CDR3 consists of 15 residues. CDR3 sequence: CASSYAGGSYNEQFF. The CDR3 nucleotides are TGTGCCAGCAGTTACGCGGGAGGGTCCTACAATGAGCAGTTCTTC.

V usage is TRBV4-2 and J usage is TRBJ2-1, with 10 bases matching TRBD2. Trimming removed 4 bases from V and 5 bases from J; junction bases left unmatched: 8. The CDR3 runs to 16 residues. The germline gives CDR1 LGHNA, CDR2 YNFKEQ. The CDR3 loop reads CASSLSSGSWDNEQFF. The CDR3 bases are TGTGCCAGCAGCCTCTCTAGCGGGAGTTGGGACAATGAGCAGTTCTTC.

CDR3 in DNA: TGTGCCATCAGTGTCGAGGGACTAGCCTCCTACAATGAGCAGTTCTTC. It specifies CAISVEGLASYNEQFF. The chain couples TRBV10-3 to TRBJ2-1; 9 positions match TRBD2. In germline, CDR1 is ENHRY, CDR2 SYGVKD. The ends lost 4 bases at V and 0 bases at J; junction bases unmatched: 4. The CDR3 has 16 residues.

V is TRBV7-3 and J is TRBJ1-1, with D perhaps matching TRBD1 (6 bases). Germline loops: CDR1 SGHTA, CDR2 FQGTGA. The CDR3 covers 14 residues. V was pared by 4 bases and J by 5 bases, with 14 bases between. The chain's CDR3 is CASSSGGGRTEAFF. As DNA, the CDR3 is TGTGCCAGCAGCTCCGGCGGGGGGCGGACTGAAGCTTTCTTT.

This sequence joins TRBV11-2 and TRBJ2-7; D remains ambiguous. This CDR3 region has 13 residues. The germline V and J ends were trimmed by 1 base and 3 bases, with 7 bases remaining between them. Germline lookup yields CDR1 SGHAT and CDR2 FQNNGV. In nucleotides, the CDR3 is TGTGCCAGCAGCTTAGGGCAGGACTACGAGCAGTACTTC. Its protein is CASSLGQDYEQYF.

The chain links TRBV29-1 to TRBJ2-1; D is unresolved. CDR3 length: 13 amino acids. Trimming removed 6 bases from V and 0 bases from J, with 9 bases in between. Germline V gene data show CDR1 as SQVTM and CDR2 as ANQGSEA. The CDR3 nucleotides read TGCAGCGTCTCCGGAGCCTCCTACAATGAGCAGTTCTTC. Protein: CSVSGASYNEQFF.

J is TRBJ2-7 and V is TRBV5-1; a possible D gene is TRBD1 (5 bases). The CDR3 has 14 amino acids. CDR1 is SGHRS and CDR2 is YFSETQ in the germline V gene. With 4 bases removed from V and 2 bases from J, the gap between germline ends came to 13 bases. In DNA form, the CDR3 reads TGCGCCAGCAGCCAGGACAATGGGGCCTACGAGCAGTACTTC. Translating gives CASSQDNGAYEQYF.

This clone appeared once. The chain is built from TRBV28 and TRBJ1-6, with D uncertain. Between the trimmed V and J ends, which lost 5 bases and 4 bases, there was a span of 12 bases. This CDR3 contains 15 residues. Germline lookup yields CDR1 MDHEN and CDR2 SYDVKM. This CDR3 reads CASSPSSPYNSPLHF. CDR3 nucleotides: TGTGCCAGCAGTCCATCAAGCCCTTATAATTCACCCCTCCACTTT.

The chain is built from TRBV5-4 and TRBJ1-4, with 9 bases lining up with TRBD1. The trim removed 10 bases at V and 3 bases at J, leaving 4 bases unmatched. The CDR3 has 13 residues. Germline V gene lookup returns CDR1 SGHNT and CDR2 YYREEE (reference sequence). The CDR3 DNA reads as TGTGCCGTCCGACAGGGGGCTAATGAAAAACTGTTTTTT. It is translated as CAVRQGANEKLFF.

This sequence joins TRBV5-4 and TRBJ2-3; TRBD1 matches 11 bases. The CDR3 sequence is 15 residues long. The V gene end was trimmed by 0 bases and the J gene end by 4 bases; junction bases not matched to a gene: 1. In germline, CDR1 is SGHNT, CDR2 YYREEE (reference sequence). The CDR3: CASSLGGQGADTQYF. CDR3 DNA sequence: TGTGCCAGCAGCTTGGGGGGACAGGGGGCAGATACGCAGTATTTT. Drawing the rest from reference TRBV5-4 and TRBJ2-3, the complete variable domain is ETGVTQSPTHLIKTRGQQVTLRCSSQSGHNTVSWYQQALGQGPQFIFQYYREEENGRGNFPPRFSGLQFPNYSSELNVNALELDDSALYLCASSLGGQGADTQYFGPGTRLTVL.

The V gene is TRBV7-9, the J gene TRBJ2-5; 13 bases map to TRBD2. The V segment lost 5 bases and the J segment 4 bases; nucleotides outside the gene matches: 16. The CDR3 contains 19 residues. Germline V CDR1 and CDR2: SEHNR, FQNEAQ (reference sequence). In DNA, the CDR3 is TGTGCCAGCAGCGGAGAACAAACCGGGACTAGCGGGACCAGAGAGACCCAGTACTTC. It codes for CASSGEQTGTSGTRETQYF.

The gene calls are TRBV2 and TRBJ2-5; maybe TRBD1 (5 bases). Germline V gene lookup returns CDR1 SNHLY and CDR2 FYNNEI. The ends were cut back, 3 bases at V and 4 bases at J, with 6 bases in the middle. This CDR3 has 12 residues. CDR3 nucleotides: TGTGCCAGCAGTGACAGGGTAGAGACCCAGTACTTC. It yields the protein CASSDRVETQYF.

The genes are TRBV29-1 and TRBJ1-1; the D gene is possibly TRBD1 (6 bases). Germline V CDR1 and CDR2: SQVTM, ANQGSEA. This CDR3 has 15 amino acids. Trimming took 2 bases from V and 0 from J, leaving 13 bases between them. CDR3 nucleotides: TGCAGCGTTGAATGGGGGCGGATATTGAACACTGAAGCTTTCTTT. This sequence encodes CSVEWGRILNTEAFF.

This clone has only a few counts. Other DNA variants within this sample encode the same CDR3. This chain uses TRBV6-1 with TRBJ1-5, with D possibly being TRBD1 (6 bases). CDR3 length: 13 residues. Trimming removed 6 bases at V and 4 bases at J, with 10 bases between. Per germline, CDR1 MNHNS and CDR2 SASEGT. The CDR3 coding sequence is TGTGCCAGCAGGAGACAGGAAAATCAGCCCCAGCATTTT. Its translation is CASRRQENQPQHF.

The V gene is TRBV9, the J gene TRBJ2-1; no clear D gene. V lost 4 bases and J 8 bases, leaving 19 bases between the germline ends. Germline CDR1 SGDLS, CDR2 YYNGEE. The CDR3 consists of 15 residues. CDR3 nucleotide sequence: TGTGCCAGCAGCCCGGCGGAGCACCTCTGGGATGAGCAGTTCTTC. This translates into CASSPAEHLWDEQFF.

The V gene is TRBV5-1, the J gene TRBJ2-3, with TRBD2 identical over 10 bases. CDR1 is SGHRS and CDR2 is YFSETQ in the germline V gene. The CDR3 sequence is 15 residues long. Trimming took 4 bases from V and 0 from J; bases not matched to a gene: 2. In DNA, the CDR3 is TGCGCCAGCAGCATTAGCGGGAGGAGCACAGATACGCAGTATTTT. Residues: CASSISGRSTDTQYF.

The sample holds a few counts of this clone. The rearrangement links TRBV20-1 to TRBJ1-1; D remains ambiguous. CDR3 length equals 10 residues. V was trimmed by 2 bases and J by 7 bases, leaving 5 bases between them. CDR1 is DFQATT, CDR2 SNEGSKA, per germline (reference sequence). The CDR3 region has the DNA TGCAGTGCTAGATCCCATGAAGCTTTCTTT. Its translation is CSARSHEAFF.

This clone was counted only a few times. The V and J genes are TRBV28 and TRBJ1-2; D is possibly TRBD1 (6 bases). The V end lost 5 bases, the J end lost 4 bases, and 17 bases lay between the germline ends. This CDR3 is built from 15 residues. Germline CDR1 reads MDHEN; CDR2 reads SYDVKM. CDR3 nucleotides: TGTGCCAGCAGTCCCAACAGGGTACGGAGCTATGGCTACACCTTC. Translating gives CASSPNRVRSYGYTF.

The chain is built from TRBV18 and TRBJ2-7, with 7 bases fitting TRBD1. The CDR3 covers 16 residues. Looked up from germline, CDR1 is KGHSH and CDR2 is LQKENI. With 6 bases clipped from V and 0 bases from J, the junction kept 11 bases outside the gene matches. This CDR3 is CASSLTGTEISYEQYF. The CDR3 coding sequence is TGTGCCAGCTCTCTGACCGGGACAGAAATCTCCTACGAGCAGTACTTC. Filled out from reference TRBV18 and TRBJ2-7, the complete variable domain reads NAGVMQNPRHLVRRRGQEARLRCSPMKGHSHVYWYRQLPEEGLKFMVYLQKENIIDESGMPKERFSAEFPKEGPSILRIQQVVRGDSAAYFCASSLTGTEISYEQYFGPGTRLTVT.

The chain is built from TRBV21-1 and TRBJ2-3; the table's D gene call, TRBD2, was not cross checked with the DNA. TRBV21-1 is a pseudogene locus. The CDR3 length is 14 residues. The CDR3 loop is CASVAGGDLDTQYF. The DNA of the CDR3 is TGTGCCAGCGTAGCGGGAGGGGACCTGGATACGCAGTATTTT.

This clone was detected only a few times. Written as DNA, the CDR3 is TGTGCCAGCAGCCCGGAACCGGGACAGCAAGAGACCCAGTACTTC. It encodes CASSPEPGQQETQYF. This sequence joins TRBV5-4 and TRBJ2-5, with TRBD1 matching 7 bases. Germline trimming cut 4 bases from V and 2 bases from J; bases unmatched to any gene: 8. The CDR3 sequence is 15 residues long. Germline CDR1 and CDR2: SGHNT and YYREEE (reference sequence).

V and J are TRBV28 and TRBJ1-1; D uncertain. The CDR3 is 16 amino acids. The ends were cut back, 2 bases at V and 4 bases at J, with 17 bases in the middle. CDR1 and CDR2 (germline): MDHEN, SYDVKM. The CDR3 DNA reads TGTGCCAGCAGTTTAATATTTCCAGCGGGGAGCACTGAAGCTTTCTTT. Translation gives CASSLIFPAGSTEAFF.

The chain has TRBV18 and TRBJ2-3; TRBD2 matches 10 bases. V trimming: 3 bases; J trimming: 2 bases; junction bases outside the gene matches: 5. This CDR3 is 16 amino acids long. Germline CDR1 is KGHSH and CDR2 is LQKENI. The CDR3 nucleotides are TGTGCCAGCTCACCCAGGACTAGCGGAGCCACAGATACGCAGTATTTT. Translated: CASSPRTSGATDTQYF.

J is TRBJ1-4 and V is TRBV25-1; D might be TRBD1 (5 bases). Germline assignment: CDR1 MGHDK and CDR2 SYGVNS. Trimming shortened V by 6 bases and J by 11 bases, and 16 bases separated the two germline ends. The CDR3 consists of 13 residues. The chain's CDR3 is CASRGAQPHKLFF. As DNA, the CDR3 is TGTGCCAGCAGAGGGGCCCAGCCGCATAAACTGTTTTTT.

The V call is TRBV30, the J call TRBJ1-5, with D perhaps TRBD1 (6 bases). V lost 4 bases and J 0 bases, leaving 7 bases between the germline ends. CDR1 and CDR2 from the germline V gene are GTSNPN and SVGIG (reference sequence). This CDR3 is 13 amino acids long. In DNA, the CDR3 is TGTGCCTGGAACAGGGATAGCAATCAGCCCCAGCATTTT. The encoded protein is CAWNRDSNQPQHF.

This clone has a single count. This chain links TRBV27 with TRBJ2-1; TRBD2 is a possible D gene (5 bases). Germline V gene lookup returns CDR1 MNHEY and CDR2 SMNVEV (reference sequence). The CDR3 runs to 14 residues. Trimming removed 7 bases at V and 12 bases at J, with 22 bases between. In nucleotides, the CDR3 is TGTGCCAGCACCCCCCAAACCGGGGAACCTGGGCAGTTCTTC. Encoded protein: CASTPQTGEPGQFF.

The chain uses TRBV10-3 and TRBJ1-1; possible D gene TRBD1, 6 bases. Germline CDR1 is ENHRY and CDR2 is SYGVKD. V lost 2 bases to trimming and J lost 4 bases, with 14 bases between them. This CDR3 is built from 15 residues. The CDR3 nucleotides are TGTGCCATCAGTGAGATACAGGGAGGGACCACTGAAGCTTTCTTT. Protein: CAISEIQGGTTEAFF.